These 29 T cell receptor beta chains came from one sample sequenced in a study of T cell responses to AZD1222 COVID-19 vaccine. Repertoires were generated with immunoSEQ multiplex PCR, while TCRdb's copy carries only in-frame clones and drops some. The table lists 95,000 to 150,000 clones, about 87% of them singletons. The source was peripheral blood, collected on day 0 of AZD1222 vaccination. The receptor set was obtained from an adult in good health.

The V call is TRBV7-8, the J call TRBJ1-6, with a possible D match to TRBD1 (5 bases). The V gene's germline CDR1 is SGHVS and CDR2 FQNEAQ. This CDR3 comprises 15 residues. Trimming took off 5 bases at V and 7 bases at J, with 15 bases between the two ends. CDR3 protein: CASSNTGTVNSPLHF. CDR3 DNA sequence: TGTGCCAGCAGCAATACCGGGACTGTGAATTCACCCCTCCACTTT.

CDR3 DNA sequence: TGCGCCAGCAGCCAAGGGCGTCAAGTAAATTCACCCCTCCACTTT. This gives the protein CASSQGRQVNSPLHF. V is TRBV4-3 and J is TRBJ1-6, with unresolved D. V was shortened by 1 base and J by 7 bases, with 11 bases between the two germline ends. CDR3 length: 15 amino acids. Germline CDR1 is LGHNA and CDR2 is YSLEER.

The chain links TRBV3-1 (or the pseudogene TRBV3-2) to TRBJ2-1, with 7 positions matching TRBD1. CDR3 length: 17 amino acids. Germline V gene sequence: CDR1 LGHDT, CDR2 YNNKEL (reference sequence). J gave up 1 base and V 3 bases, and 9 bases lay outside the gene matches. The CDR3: CASSQSYRDRSYNEQFF. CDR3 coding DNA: TGTGCCAGCAGCCAGAGCTACCGGGACAGATCCTACAATGAGCAGTTCTTC.

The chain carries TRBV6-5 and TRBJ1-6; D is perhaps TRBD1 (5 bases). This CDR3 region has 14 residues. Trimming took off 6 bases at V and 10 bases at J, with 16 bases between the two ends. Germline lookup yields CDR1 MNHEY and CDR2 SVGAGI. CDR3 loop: CASSPTGGESPLHF. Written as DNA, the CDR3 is TGTGCCAGCAGCCCCACCGGGGGGGAGTCACCCCTCCACTTT.

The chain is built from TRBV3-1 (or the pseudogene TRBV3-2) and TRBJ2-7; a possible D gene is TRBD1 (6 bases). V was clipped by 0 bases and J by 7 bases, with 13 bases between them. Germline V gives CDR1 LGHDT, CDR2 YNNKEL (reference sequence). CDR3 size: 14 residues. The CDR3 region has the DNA TGTGCCAGCAGCCAAGAGGGGACATACGGAGAGCAGTACTTC. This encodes CASSQEGTYGEQYF.

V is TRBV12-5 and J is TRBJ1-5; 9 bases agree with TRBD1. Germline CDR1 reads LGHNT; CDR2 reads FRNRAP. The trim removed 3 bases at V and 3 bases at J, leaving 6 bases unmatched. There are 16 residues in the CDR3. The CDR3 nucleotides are TGTGCTAGTGGTTTAGGATGGGACAGGGACAATCAGCCCCAGCATTTT. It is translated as CASGLGWDRDNQPQHF.

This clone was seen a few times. The CDR3 spells CASSPQGAGQPQHF. CDR3 in DNA: TGTGCCAGCAGTCCCCAGGGGGCAGGCCAGCCCCAGCATTTT. The genes are TRBV6-6 and TRBJ1-5; 8 bases align to TRBD1. Germline CDR1 MNHNY, CDR2 SVGAGI (reference sequence). V lost 5 bases and J lost 7; bases outside the gene matches: 7. The CDR3 covers 14 residues.

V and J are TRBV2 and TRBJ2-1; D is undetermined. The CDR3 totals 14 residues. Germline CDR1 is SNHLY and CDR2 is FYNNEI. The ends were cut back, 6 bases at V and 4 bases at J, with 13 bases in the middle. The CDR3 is CASRADSIYNEQFF. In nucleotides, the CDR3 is TGTGCCAGCAGGGCCGACTCGATTTACAATGAGCAGTTCTTC.

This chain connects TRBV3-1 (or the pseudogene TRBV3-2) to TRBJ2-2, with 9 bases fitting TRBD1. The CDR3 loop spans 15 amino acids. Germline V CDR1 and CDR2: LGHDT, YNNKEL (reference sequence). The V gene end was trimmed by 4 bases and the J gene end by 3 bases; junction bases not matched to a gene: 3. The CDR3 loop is CASSRWTGDTGELFF. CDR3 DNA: TGTGCCAGCAGCCGCTGGACAGGGGACACCGGGGAGCTGTTTTTT.

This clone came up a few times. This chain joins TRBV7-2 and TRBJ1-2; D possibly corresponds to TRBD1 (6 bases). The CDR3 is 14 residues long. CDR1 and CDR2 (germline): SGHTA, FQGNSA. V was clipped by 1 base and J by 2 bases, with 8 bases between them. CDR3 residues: CASSLGGQNYGYTF. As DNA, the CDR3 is TGTGCCAGCAGCTTAGGCGGACAGAACTATGGCTACACCTTC.

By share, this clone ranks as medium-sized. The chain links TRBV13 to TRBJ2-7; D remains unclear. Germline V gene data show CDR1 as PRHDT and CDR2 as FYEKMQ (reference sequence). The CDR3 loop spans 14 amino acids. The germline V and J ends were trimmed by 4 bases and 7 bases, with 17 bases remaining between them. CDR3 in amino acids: CASSSGGSIREQYF. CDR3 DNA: TGTGCCAGCAGCTCCGGCGGCTCTATACGAGAGCAGTACTTC. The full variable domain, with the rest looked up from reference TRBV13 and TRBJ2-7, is AAGVIQSPRHLIKEKRETATLKCYPIPRHDTVYWYQQGPGQDPQFLISFYEKMQSDKGSIPDRFSAQQFSDYHSELNMSSLELGDSALYFCASSSGGSIREQYFGPGTRLTVT.

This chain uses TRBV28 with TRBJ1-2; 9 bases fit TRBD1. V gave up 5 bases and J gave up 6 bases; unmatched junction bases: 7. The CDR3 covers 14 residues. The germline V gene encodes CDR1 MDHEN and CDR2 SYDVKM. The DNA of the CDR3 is TGTGCCAGCAGTCCTATGGACAGGGGAGATGGCTACACCTTC. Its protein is CASSPMDRGDGYTF.

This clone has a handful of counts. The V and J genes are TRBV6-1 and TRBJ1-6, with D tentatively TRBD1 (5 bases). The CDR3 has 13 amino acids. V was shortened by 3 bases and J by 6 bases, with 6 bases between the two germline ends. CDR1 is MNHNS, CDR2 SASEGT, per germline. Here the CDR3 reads CASSETVNSPLHF. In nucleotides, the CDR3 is TGTGCCAGCAGTGAGACAGTTAATTCACCCCTCCACTTT.

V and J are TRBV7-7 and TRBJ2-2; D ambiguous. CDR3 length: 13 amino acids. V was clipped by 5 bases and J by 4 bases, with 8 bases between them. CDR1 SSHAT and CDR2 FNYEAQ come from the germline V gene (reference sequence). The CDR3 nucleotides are TGTGCCAGCAGCCCCAGAGCCACCGGGGAGCTGTTTTTT. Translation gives CASSPRATGELFF.

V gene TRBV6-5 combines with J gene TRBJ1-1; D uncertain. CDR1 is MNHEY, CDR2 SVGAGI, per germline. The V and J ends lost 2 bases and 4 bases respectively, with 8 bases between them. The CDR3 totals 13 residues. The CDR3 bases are TGTGCCAGCAGTTACGCGGAGCGCACTGAAGCTTTCTTT. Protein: CASSYAERTEAFF.

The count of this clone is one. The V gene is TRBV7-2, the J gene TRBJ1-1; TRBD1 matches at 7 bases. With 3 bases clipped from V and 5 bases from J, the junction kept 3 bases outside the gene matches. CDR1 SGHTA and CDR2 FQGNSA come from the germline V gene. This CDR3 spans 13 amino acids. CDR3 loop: CASSFAGGTEAFF. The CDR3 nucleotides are TGTGCCAGCAGCTTTGCAGGGGGGACTGAAGCTTTCTTT.

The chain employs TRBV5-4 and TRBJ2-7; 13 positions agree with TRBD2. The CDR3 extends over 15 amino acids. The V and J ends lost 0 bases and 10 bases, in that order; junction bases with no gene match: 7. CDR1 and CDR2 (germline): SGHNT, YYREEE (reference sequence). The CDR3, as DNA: TGTGCCAGCAGCTTGGGAGGACTAGCGGGGGTGGAACAGTACTTC. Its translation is CASSLGGLAGVEQYF.

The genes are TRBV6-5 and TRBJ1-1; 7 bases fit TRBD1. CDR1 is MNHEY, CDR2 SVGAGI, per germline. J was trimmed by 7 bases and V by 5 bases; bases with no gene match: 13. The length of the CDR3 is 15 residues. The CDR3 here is CASSRRTGDPHEAFF. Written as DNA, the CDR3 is TGTGCCAGCAGTCGCCGAACAGGGGACCCTCATGAAGCTTTCTTT.

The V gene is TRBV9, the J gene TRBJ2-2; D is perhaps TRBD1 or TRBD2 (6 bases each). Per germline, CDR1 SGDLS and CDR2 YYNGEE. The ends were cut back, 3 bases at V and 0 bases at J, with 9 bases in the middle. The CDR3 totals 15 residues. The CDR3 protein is CASSGGAANTGELFF. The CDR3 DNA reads TGTGCCAGCAGCGGGGGGGCCGCGAACACCGGGGAGCTGTTTTTT. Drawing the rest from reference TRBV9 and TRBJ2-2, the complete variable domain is DSGVTQTPKHLITATGQRVTLRCSPRSGDLSVYWYQQSLDQGLQFLIQYYNGEERAKGNILERFSAQQFPDLHSELNLSSLELGDSALYFCASSGGAANTGELFFGEGSRLTVL.

The CDR3 region is CASSQVNQGREQYF. The CDR3 DNA reads as TGTGCCAGCAGCCAAGTCAACCAGGGACGCGAGCAGTACTTC. The chain is built from TRBV4-2 and TRBJ2-7; perhaps D is TRBD1 or TRBD2 (5 bases each). The V end was cut by 1 base, the J end by 6 bases, with 13 bases between. The CDR3 spans 14 residues. Per the germline V gene, CDR1 is LGHNA and CDR2 is YNFKEQ.

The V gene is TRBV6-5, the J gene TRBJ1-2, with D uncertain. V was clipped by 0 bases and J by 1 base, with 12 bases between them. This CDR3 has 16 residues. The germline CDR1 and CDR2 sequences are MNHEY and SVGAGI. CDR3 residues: CASSYSFGRGNYGYTF. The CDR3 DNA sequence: TGTGCCAGCAGTTACTCGTTCGGCCGGGGTAACTATGGCTACACCTTC.

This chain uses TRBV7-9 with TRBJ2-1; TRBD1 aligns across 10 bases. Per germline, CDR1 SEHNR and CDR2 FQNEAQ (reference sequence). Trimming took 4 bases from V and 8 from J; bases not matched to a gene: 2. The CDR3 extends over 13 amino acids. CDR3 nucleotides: TGTGCCAGCAGCTGGGGACAGGGGTATGAGCAGTTCTTC. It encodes CASSWGQGYEQFF.

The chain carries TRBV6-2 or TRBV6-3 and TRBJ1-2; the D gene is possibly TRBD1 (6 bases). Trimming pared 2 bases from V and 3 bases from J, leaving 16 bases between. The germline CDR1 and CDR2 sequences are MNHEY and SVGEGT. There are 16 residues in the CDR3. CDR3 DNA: TGTGCCAGCAGTTACAAATCCGGGACAAACTACTATGGCTACACCTTC. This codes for CASSYKSGTNYYGYTF.

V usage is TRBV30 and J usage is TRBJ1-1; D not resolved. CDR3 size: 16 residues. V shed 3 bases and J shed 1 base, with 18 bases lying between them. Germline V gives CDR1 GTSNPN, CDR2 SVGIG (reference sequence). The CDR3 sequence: CAWRQPGPPPNTEAFF. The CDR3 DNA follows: TGTGCCTGGAGACAACCCGGCCCGCCGCCGAACACTGAAGCTTTCTTT.

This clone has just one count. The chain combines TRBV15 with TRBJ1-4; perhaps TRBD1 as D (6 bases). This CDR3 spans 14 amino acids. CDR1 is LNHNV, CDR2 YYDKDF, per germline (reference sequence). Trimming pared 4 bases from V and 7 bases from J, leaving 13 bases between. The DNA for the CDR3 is TGTGCCACCAGCATGTCAGGGGTTGGTGAAAAACTGTTTTTT. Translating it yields CATSMSGVGEKLFF. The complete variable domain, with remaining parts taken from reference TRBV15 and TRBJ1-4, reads DAMVIQNPRYQVTQFGKPVTLSCSQTLNHNVMYWYQQKSSQAPKLLFHYYDKDFNNEADTPDNFQSRRPNTSFCFLDIRSPGLGDTAMYLCATSMSGVGEKLFFGSGTQLSVL.

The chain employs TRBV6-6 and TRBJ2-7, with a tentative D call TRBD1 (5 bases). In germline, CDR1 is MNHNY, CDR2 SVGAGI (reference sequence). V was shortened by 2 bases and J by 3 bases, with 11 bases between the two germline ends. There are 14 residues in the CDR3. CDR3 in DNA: TGTGCCAGCAGTTACACCCAACAGGTCTACGAGCAGTACTTC. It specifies CASSYTQQVYEQYF.

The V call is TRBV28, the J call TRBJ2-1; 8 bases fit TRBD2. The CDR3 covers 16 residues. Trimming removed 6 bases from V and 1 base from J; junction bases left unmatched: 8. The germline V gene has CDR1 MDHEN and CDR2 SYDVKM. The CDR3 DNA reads TGTGCCAGCAGCCCGGGCGGGGGGATATCCTACAATGAGCAGTTCTTC. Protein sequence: CASSPGGGISYNEQFF.

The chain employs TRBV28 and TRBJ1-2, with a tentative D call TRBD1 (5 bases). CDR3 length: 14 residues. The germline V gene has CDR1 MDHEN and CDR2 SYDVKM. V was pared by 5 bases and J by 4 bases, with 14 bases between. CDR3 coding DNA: TGTGCCAGCAGTCTGGGAGCAGGGCTCTATGGCTACACCTTC. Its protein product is CASSLGAGLYGYTF.

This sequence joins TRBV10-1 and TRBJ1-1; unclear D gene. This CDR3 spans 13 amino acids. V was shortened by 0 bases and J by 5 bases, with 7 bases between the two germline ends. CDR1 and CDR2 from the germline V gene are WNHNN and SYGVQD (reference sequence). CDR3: CASSESLGTEAFF. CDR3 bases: TGCGCCAGCAGTGAGTCCTTGGGAACTGAAGCTTTCTTT.